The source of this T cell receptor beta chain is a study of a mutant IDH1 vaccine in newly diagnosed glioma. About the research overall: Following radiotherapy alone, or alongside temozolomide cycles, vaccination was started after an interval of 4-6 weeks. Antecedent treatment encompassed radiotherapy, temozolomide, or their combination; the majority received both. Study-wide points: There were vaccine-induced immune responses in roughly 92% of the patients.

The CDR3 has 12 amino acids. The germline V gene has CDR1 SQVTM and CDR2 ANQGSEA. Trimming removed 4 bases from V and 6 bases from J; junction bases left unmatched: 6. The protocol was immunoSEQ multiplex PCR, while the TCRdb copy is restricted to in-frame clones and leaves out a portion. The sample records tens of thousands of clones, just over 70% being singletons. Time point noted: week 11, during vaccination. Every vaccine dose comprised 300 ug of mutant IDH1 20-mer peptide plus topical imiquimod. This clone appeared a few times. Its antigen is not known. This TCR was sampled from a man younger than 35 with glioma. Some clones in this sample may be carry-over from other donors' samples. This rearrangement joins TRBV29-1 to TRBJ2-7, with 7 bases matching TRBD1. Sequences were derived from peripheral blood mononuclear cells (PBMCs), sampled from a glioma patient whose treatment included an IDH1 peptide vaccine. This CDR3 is CSVVEGAREQYF. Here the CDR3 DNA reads TGCAGCGTTGTTGAGGGGGCTCGCGAGCAGTACTTC.